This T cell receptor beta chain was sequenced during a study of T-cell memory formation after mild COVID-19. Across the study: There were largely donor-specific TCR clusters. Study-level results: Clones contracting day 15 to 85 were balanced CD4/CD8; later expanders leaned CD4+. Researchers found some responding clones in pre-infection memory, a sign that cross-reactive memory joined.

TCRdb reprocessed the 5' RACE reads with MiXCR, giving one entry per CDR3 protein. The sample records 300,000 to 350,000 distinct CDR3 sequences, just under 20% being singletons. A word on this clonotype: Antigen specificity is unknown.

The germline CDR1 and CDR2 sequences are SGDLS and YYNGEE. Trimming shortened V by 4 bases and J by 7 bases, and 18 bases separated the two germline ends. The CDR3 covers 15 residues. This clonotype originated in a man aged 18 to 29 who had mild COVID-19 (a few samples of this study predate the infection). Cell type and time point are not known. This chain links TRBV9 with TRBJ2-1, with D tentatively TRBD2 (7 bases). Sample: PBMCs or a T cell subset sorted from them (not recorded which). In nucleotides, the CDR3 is TGTGCCAGCAGCCCCGTCGGGCGGGGGACAAATGAGCAGTTCTTC. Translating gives CASSPVGRGTNEQFF.